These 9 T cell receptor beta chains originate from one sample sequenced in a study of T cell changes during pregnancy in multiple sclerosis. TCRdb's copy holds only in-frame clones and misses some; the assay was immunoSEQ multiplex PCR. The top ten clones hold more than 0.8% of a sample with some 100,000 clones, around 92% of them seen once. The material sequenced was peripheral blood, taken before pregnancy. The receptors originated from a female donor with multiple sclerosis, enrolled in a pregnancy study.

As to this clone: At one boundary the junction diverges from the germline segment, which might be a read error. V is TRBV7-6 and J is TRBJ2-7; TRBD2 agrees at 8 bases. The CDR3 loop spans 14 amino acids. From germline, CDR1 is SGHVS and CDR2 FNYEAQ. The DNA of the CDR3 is TGTGCCAGCAGCCCGGGGGGGTGGCCTGGAGAGCATTACTTC. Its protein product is CASSPGGWPGEHYF.

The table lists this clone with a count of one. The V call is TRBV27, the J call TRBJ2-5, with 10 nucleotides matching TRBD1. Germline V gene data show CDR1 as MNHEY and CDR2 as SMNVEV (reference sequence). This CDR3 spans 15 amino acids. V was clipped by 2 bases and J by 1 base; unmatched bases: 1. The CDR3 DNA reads TGTGCCAGCAGTTTAGGGACAGGGGTCCAAGAGACCCAGTACTTC. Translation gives CASSLGTGVQETQYF.

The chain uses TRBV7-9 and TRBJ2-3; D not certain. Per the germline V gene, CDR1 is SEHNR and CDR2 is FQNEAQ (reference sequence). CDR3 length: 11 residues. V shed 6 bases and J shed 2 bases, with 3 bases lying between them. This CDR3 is CASSHTDTQYF. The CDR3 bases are TGTGCCAGCAGTCACACAGATACGCAGTATTTT.

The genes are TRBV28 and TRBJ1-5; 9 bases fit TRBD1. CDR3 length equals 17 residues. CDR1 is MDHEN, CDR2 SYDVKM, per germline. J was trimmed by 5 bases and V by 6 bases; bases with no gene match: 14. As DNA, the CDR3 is TGTGCCAGCAGAGCACTTACCGGACAGGGGTCCTATCAGCCCCAGCATTTT. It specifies CASRALTGQGSYQPQHF.

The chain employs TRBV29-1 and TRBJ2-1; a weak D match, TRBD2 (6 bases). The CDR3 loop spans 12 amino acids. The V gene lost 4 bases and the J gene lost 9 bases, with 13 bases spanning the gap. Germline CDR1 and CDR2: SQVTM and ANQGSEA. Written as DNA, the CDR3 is TGCAGCGTTGCTAGCGAGAGGGGTGAGCAGTTCTTC. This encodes CSVASERGEQFF.

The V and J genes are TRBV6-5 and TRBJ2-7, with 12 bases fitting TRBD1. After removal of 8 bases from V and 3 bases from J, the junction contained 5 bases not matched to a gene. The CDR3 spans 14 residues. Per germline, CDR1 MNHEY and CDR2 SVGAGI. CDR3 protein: CASQGTGGIYEQYF. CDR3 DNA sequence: TGTGCCAGCCAAGGGACAGGGGGCATCTACGAGCAGTACTTC.

For the CDR3, the DNA is TGCGCCAGCAGCCAAGATCGGGGGTACAATGAGCAGTTCTTC. It specifies CASSQDRGYNEQFF. The chain carries TRBV4-3 and TRBJ2-1; TRBD2 might be the D (6 bases). The germline V and J ends were trimmed by 0 bases and 4 bases, with 7 bases remaining between them. Germline CDR1 and CDR2: LGHNA and YSLEER. The CDR3 length is 14 residues.

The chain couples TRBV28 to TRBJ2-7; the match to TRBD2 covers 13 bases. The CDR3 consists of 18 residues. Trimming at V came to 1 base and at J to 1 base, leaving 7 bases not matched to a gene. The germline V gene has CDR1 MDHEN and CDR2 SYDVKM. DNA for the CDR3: TGTGCCAGCAGTTTATCCTTGACTAGCGGGAGGCTGTCCTACGAGCAGTACTTC. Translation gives CASSLSLTSGRLSYEQYF.

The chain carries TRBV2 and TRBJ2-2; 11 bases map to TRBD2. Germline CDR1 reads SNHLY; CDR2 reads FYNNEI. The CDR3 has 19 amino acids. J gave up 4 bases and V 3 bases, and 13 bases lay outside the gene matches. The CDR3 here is CASSEGDGRGLAATGELFF. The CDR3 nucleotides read TGTGCCAGCAGTGAGGGTGACGGCCGGGGACTAGCGGCCACCGGGGAGCTGTTTTTT.